This entry concerns a single TCR beta chain. This record belongs to a study of cytomegalovirus exposure and HLA in healthy donors. The PCR ran on 60 Vbeta and 13 Jbeta primers. Using immunoSEQ multiplex PCR, the repertoire was profiled, and TCRdb retains in-frame clones only, with some absent. The sample has over 150,000 clones; roughly nine tenths are singletons. The TCR was taken from a woman in her 30s in good health and CMV-seronegative. The sequenced material came from PBMCs.

The CDR3: CASSLFSGDTGELFF. The DNA for the CDR3 is TGCGCCAGCAGCTTGTTTTCCGGGGACACCGGGGAGCTGTTTTTT. This chain links TRBV5-1 with TRBJ2-2; tentative D call: TRBD2 (5 bases). Germline assignment: CDR1 SGHRS and CDR2 YFSETQ. The V and J ends lost 1 base and 3 bases respectively, with 10 bases between them. There are 15 residues in the CDR3.